The clone carrying this T cell receptor (beta chain) has ten or more counts. Its antigen is currently unknown. The data were obtained in a study of T cell repertoires in cytomegalovirus infection. Study-wide results and limits: CMV-specific TCR beta clonotypes restricted by HLA-C dominated the ex vivo response.

Germline V gene lookup returns CDR1 SGHVS and CDR2 FQNEAQ. This CDR3 comprises 15 residues. V gave up 5 bases and J gave up 4 bases; unmatched junction bases: 7. TCRdb fed the reads into MiXCR, producing one record per CDR3 protein. The sample records around 300,000 distinct CDR3 sequences, approximately 25% being singletons. This TCR came from a human donor in good health (CMV status not recorded). Some clones in this sample may be carry-over from other donors' samples. The rearrangement joins TRBV7-8 to TRBJ1-4; TRBD1 matches 7 bases. Sequenced material: cultured PBMCs, taken from culture after CMV antigen stimulation. DNA for the CDR3: TGTGCCAGCAGCCCACGACAGGGACGTAATGAAAAACTGTTTTTT. Its translation: CASSPRQGRNEKLFF.